The 2 T cell receptor beta chains presented below share a single source sample, sequenced in a study of T cell responses to AZD1222 COVID-19 vaccine. Generated by immunoSEQ multiplex PCR, the TCRdb table keeps only in-frame clones and is missing some. The table lists over 75,000 clones, roughly nine tenths of them singletons. The sequencing here drew on peripheral blood, taken on day 0 of AZD1222 vaccination. These receptors all come from an adult in good health.

The gene calls are TRBV29-1 and TRBJ1-3; a weak D match, TRBD1 (5 bases). This CDR3 contains 13 residues. Trimming removed 5 bases at V and 1 base at J, with 9 bases between. From germline, CDR1 is SQVTM and CDR2 ANQGSEA. The CDR3 protein is CSVLGGSGNTIYF. The DNA for the CDR3 is TGCAGCGTTTTGGGGGGTTCTGGAAACACCATATATTTT.

V is TRBV24-1 and J is TRBJ1-2, with D hard to call. V was pared by 0 bases and J by 6 bases, with 7 bases between. The germline gives CDR1 KGHDR, CDR2 SFDVKD. CDR3 size: 13 residues. CDR3 coding DNA: TGTGCCACCAGTGATTTGAGAGTAAATGGCTACACCTTC. Residues: CATSDLRVNGYTF.